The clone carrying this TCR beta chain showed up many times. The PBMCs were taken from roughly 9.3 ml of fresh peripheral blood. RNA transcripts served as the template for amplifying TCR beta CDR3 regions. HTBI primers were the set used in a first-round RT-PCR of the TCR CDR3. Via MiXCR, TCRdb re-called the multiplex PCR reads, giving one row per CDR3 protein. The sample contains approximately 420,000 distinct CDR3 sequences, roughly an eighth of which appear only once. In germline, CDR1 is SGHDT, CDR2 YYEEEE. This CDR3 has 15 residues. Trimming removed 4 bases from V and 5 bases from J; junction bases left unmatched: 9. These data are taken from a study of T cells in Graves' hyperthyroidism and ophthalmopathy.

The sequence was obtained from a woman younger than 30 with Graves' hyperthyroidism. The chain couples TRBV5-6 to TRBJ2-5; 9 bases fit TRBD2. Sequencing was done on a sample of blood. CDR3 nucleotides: TGTGCCAGCAGCCTCCTCTTAGCGGGAGACGAGACCCAGTACTTC. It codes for CASSLLLAGDETQYF.